This is a list of T cell receptor beta chains from one sample in a study of shared clonotypes between healthy human individuals. Using immunoSEQ multiplex PCR, the repertoire was profiled, and TCRdb retains in-frame clones only, with some absent. The sample lists around 510,000 clones, just over 75% occurring once. The sample consisted of PBMCs. All receptors come from a woman aged 40-49 years in good health. Some clones in this sample may be carry-over from other donors' samples. CDR3s include the opening cysteine and the closing phenylalanine or tryptophan. A D gene is named only where the DNA matches it firmly. The listing skips clone size in some rows; elsewhere it reads once, few, many or a size class.

-,-,TRBJ1-6,TRBV30,CASADTNNSPLHF,TGTGCCTCAGCGGACACCAATAATTCACCCCTCCACTTT
-,-,TRBJ2-3,TRBV9,CASSVERTDTQYF,TGTGCCAGCAGCGTAGAGCGTACAGATACGCAGTATTTT
TRBD2,-,TRBJ2-2,TRBV25-1,CASSESGTGGTGELFF,TGTGCCAGCAGTGAATCAGGGACGGGGGGCACCGGGGAGCTGTTTTTT
-,-,TRBJ2-5,TRBV19,CASSISGPKETQYF,TGTGCCAGTAGTATTTCGGGCCCAAAAGAGACCCAGTACTTC
-,-,TRBJ2-5,TRBV20-1,CSGFRETQYF,TGCAGTGGATTCAGGGAGACCCAGTACTTC
TRBD2,-,TRBJ2-1,TRBV4-3,CASSQDLEASGYNEQFF,TGCGCCAGCAGCCAAGATCTGGAGGCTAGCGGGTACAATGAGCAGTTCTTC
-,-,TRBJ2-1,TRBV10-1,CASSTQSSYNEQFF,TGCGCCAGCAGTACCCAAAGCTCCTACAATGAGCAGTTCTTC
TRBD2,-,TRBJ2-7,TRBV7-8,CASLPTGTSGSLSYEQYF,TGTGCCAGCCTCCCTACCGGGACTAGCGGATCTCTCTCCTACGAGCAGTACTTC
-,few,TRBJ2-4,TRBV7-2,CASTMVGGGTRAKNIQYF,TGTGCCAGCACCATGGTGGGAGGGGGCACTAGGGCCAAAAACATTCAGTACTTC
TRBD2,-,TRBJ2-3,TRBV7-3,CASSQTSGRTHTQYF,TGTGCCAGCAGCCAAACTAGCGGGAGGACCCATACGCAGTATTTT
-,-,TRBJ2-6,TRBV2,CASTRESGANVLTF,TGTGCCAGCACCAGGGAATCTGGGGCCAACGTCCTGACTTTC
-,-,TRBJ1-2,TRBV29-1,CSVVSNYGYTF,TGCAGCGTTGTGAGTAACTATGGCTACACCTTC
-,-,TRBJ2-7,TRBV27,CASSLSPSTGYEQYF,TGTGCCAGCAGTTTATCCCCCTCGACAGGCTACGAGCAGTACTTC
-,-,TRBJ2-2,TRBV5-4,CASSLREISGELFF,TGTGCCAGCAGCTTGCGGGAGATCTCCGGGGAGCTGTTTTTT
TRBD2,once,TRBJ2-5,TRBV7-2,CASSVVGTSGPQYF,TGTGCCAGCAGCGTAGTGGGGACTAGTGGGCCCCAGTACTTC
-,-,TRBJ2-5,TRBV20-1,CSARDDGEQYF,TGCAGTGCTAGAGACGACGGAGAGCAGTACTTC
TRBD2,-,TRBJ2-3,TRBV5-1,CASSGMTSGKLTDTQYF,TGCGCCAGCAGCGGGATGACTAGCGGGAAACTAACAGATACGCAGTATTTT
-,-,TRBJ1-4,TRBV10-3,CAISETGENEKLFF,TGTGCCATCAGTGAGACGGGGGAGAATGAAAAACTGTTTTTT
-,-,TRBJ2-7,TRBV28,CASSPGYSSRTPDQPGDLSYEQYF,TGTGCCAGCAGTCCGGGGTACAGCAGTCGCACACCAGACCAACCGGGAGATCTCAGCTACGAGCAGTACTTC
-,-,TRBJ1-1,TRBV19,CASSPLGSGRVNTEAFF,TGTGCCAGTAGTCCCCTCGGCTCAGGGAGGGTGAACACTGAAGCTTTCTTT